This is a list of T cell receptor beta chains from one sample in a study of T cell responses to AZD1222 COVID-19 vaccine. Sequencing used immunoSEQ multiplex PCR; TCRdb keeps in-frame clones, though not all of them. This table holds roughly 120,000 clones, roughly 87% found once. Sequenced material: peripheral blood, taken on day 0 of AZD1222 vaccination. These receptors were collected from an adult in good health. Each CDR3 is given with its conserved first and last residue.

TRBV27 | CASSTRTPLQPQHF
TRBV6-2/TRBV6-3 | CASSLLTSGKETQYF
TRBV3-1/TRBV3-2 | CASSDRGQGVRAFF
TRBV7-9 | CASSGGQGRNTIYF
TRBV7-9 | CASSLGRTDNEQYF
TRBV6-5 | CASSSQGVTNEKLFF
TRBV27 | CASSFQGDGYTF
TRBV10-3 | CAISESGNQPQHF
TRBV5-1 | CASSSGQGTYTF
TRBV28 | CASSFDRNRDTQYF
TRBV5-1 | CASSLMDRLAGNTIYF
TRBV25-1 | CASSVGGFGLFF
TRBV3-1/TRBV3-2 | CASSQQGGETQYF
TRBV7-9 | CASSPGRFQGRRGYGYTF
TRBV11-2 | CASSPGAGQLSPQHF
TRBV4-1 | CASSQDRARQVDTQYF
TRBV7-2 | CASSLGTGGGSPLHF
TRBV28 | CASRPTFPTGGFSYNSPLHF
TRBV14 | CASSQLRDRGYGYTF
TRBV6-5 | CASRPGPLNQPQHF
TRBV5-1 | CASSETGTGGRKLFF
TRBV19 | CASSIDPGTDTQYF
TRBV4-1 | CASSHDIENQPQHF
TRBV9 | CASSGWKTAVGYGYTF
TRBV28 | CASSLIGRGGVAQHF
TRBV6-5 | CASSSSRGGTEAFF
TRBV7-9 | CASSPPRRKGTEAFF
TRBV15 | CATSSVDRSYEQYF
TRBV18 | CASSNQETQYF
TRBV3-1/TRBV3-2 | CASSQDKGTRAGYTF
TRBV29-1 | CSVERTQYF
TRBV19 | CASSPYRDSNQPQHF
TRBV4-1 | CASSQKTSESYEQYF
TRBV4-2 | CASSQVDRRVDYTF
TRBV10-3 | CAIPYGFGYTF
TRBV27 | CASSNPPGSDAFF
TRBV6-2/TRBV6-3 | CASSYSIPYEQYF
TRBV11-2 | CASSSRLGGNNEQFF
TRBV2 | CASTWGGADTIYF
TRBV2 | CASSEDVDSVSPLHF
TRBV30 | CAWSPGGGADTQYF
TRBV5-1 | CASSPRGGMAGELFF
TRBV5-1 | CASSISQGYEQYF
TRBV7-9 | CASSLLGGRGTEAFF
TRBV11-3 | CASSSGTANTGELFF
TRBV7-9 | CASSPREGTAKGEKLFF
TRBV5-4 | CASSLGMREGTDTQYF
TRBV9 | CASSVVYNEQFF
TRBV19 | CGRGSPLHF
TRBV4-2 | CASSQGPGTRGNTIYF
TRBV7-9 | CASSLVASGGDLGAYEQYF